This TCR beta chain was sequenced during a study of cytomegalovirus exposure and HLA in healthy donors. Overall study findings and caveats: A previous analysis found most TCR beta V segments productive roughly 87% or roughly 30% of the time. Owing to their indistinguishability, certain V segments, notably TRBV6-2 and TRBV6-3, were excluded.

This CDR3 has 16 amino acids. CDR1 is MGHRA, CDR2 YSYEKL, per germline. V lost 1 base and J lost 4; bases outside the gene matches: 1. For this clone: Its target is unknown.

Primers included in the PCR were 60 Vbeta and 13 Jbeta primers. Authors' processing steps: In a later analysis, the count reached some 83 million unique TCR beta chains, with approximately 11 million shared. Clones were read by immunoSEQ multiplex PCR, and TCRdb kept only the in-frame ones, dropping some. Clone size and the V and J calls come from that table; the DNA yielded D and trimming. The sample has some 120,000 clones, roughly four fifths seen once. This clonotype originated in a woman aged 18-30 years in good health and CMV-seronegative. The sequenced sample consisted of PBMCs. The chain recombines TRBV4-1 with TRBJ2-1; 13 nucleotides align to TRBD2. The CDR3 region is CASSQGLAGGYNEQFF. The DNA of the CDR3 is TGCGCCAGCAGCCAAGGACTAGCGGGGGGTTACAATGAGCAGTTCTTC.